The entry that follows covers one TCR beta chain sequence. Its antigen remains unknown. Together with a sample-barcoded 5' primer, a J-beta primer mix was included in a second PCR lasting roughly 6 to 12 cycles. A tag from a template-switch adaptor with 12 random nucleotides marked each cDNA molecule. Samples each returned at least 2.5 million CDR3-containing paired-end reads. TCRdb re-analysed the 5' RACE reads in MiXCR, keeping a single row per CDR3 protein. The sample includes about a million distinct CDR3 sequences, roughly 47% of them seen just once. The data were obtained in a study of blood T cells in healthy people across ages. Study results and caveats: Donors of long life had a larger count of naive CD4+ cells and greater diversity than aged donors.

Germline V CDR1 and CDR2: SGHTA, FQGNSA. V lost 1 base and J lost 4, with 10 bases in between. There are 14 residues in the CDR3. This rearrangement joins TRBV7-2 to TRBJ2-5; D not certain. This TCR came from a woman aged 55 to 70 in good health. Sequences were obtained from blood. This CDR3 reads CASSLVWRTETQYF. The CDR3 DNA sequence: TGTGCCAGCAGCTTAGTTTGGAGAACAGAGACCCAGTACTTC.